The 28 T cell receptor beta chains below were found in one sample sequenced in a study of CD8+ T cells in alopecia areata. RNA extraction was followed by reverse transcription into cDNA, which acted as the sequencing template. Repertoires were generated with immunoSEQ multiplex PCR, while TCRdb's copy carries only in-frame clones and drops some. Of about 64,000 clones in the sample, under 60% are singletons; the top ten hold roughly 20%. Treatment: oral pan-JAK inhibitor, 5-10 mg twice daily. The material sequenced was CD8+ T cells sorted from blood, taken around week 36, from a patient treated with tofacitinib. Every receptor here comes from a human donor with alopecia areata.

This clone was seen only a few times. The chain recombines TRBV29-1 with TRBJ2-7; D is unclear. V lost 6 bases to trimming and J lost 1 base, with 10 bases between them. The CDR3 is made up of 12 amino acids. Per the germline V gene, CDR1 is SQVTM and CDR2 is ANQGSEA. CDR3 DNA sequence: TGCAGCGTCGTCGCTCAATCCTACGAGCAGTACTTC. Amino acids: CSVVAQSYEQYF.

The V gene is TRBV29-1, the J gene TRBJ2-7; tentatively, D is TRBD2 (7 bases). Germline CDR1 SQVTM, CDR2 ANQGSEA. The V and J ends lost 5 bases and 3 bases respectively, with 20 bases between them. The CDR3 runs 15 residues. The CDR3 region has the DNA TGCAGCGTTCCGCGCTTGGGGGGGCAAAGCTACGAGCAGTACTTC. Amino acid sequence: CSVPRLGGQSYEQYF.

This clone was counted between two and nine times. The chain links TRBV4-1 to TRBJ1-2; perhaps TRBD1 as D (5 bases). V was cut by 2 bases and J by 8 bases, with 15 bases left in between. Germline lookup yields CDR1 MGHRA and CDR2 YSYEKL. CDR3 length equals 14 residues. The CDR3 is CASSQLNLGEGYTF. The CDR3 DNA reads as TGCGCCAGCAGCCAACTGAATTTGGGGGAGGGCTACACCTTC.

This clone was seen more than once but under ten times. The chain couples TRBV9 to TRBJ2-1; D gene unclear. V was trimmed by 3 bases and J by 6 bases, leaving 7 bases between them. Germline V gives CDR1 SGDLS, CDR2 YYNGEE. The CDR3 has 12 residues. The DNA for the CDR3 is TGTGCCAGCAGCGGAATAGGCAATGAGCAGTTCTTC. This gives the protein CASSGIGNEQFF.

The chain joins TRBV29-1 to TRBJ2-7, with 9 bases that match TRBD2. Trimming at V came to 0 bases and at J to 0 bases, leaving 3 bases not matched to a gene. CDR3 size: 15 residues. Germline V gene sequence: CDR1 SQVTM, CDR2 ANQGSEA. The CDR3 bases are TGCAGCGTTGAAGATCTAGCGGGGAGCTCCTACGAGCAGTACTTC. Amino acid sequence: CSVEDLAGSSYEQYF.

The gene calls are TRBV5-1 and TRBJ1-1; D might be TRBD1 (6 bases). V lost 0 bases and J lost 1, with 13 bases in between. This CDR3 has 16 residues. CDR1 and CDR2 from the germline V gene are SGHRS and YFSETQ. The CDR3 here is CASSLAKQGTNTEAFF. CDR3 nucleotide sequence: TGCGCCAGCAGCTTGGCTAAACAGGGTACGAACACTGAAGCTTTCTTT.

The sample holds a few counts of this clone. The V and J genes are TRBV4-1 and TRBJ2-7, with no clear D. The germline gives CDR1 MGHRA, CDR2 YSYEKL. Between the trimmed V and J ends, which lost 5 bases and 2 bases, there was a span of 13 bases. The CDR3 runs to 14 residues. CDR3 protein: CASSSDTRTYEQYF. CDR3 nucleotide sequence: TGCGCCAGCAGCTCCGACACCAGAACCTACGAGCAGTACTTC.

V gene TRBV29-1 combines with J gene TRBJ2-7; D is unresolved. Trimming pared 6 bases from V and 0 bases from J, leaving 12 bases between. CDR3 length equals 13 residues. Germline V gene lookup returns CDR1 SQVTM and CDR2 ANQGSEA. The CDR3 loop reads CSVMDGSSYEQYF. The CDR3 bases are TGCAGCGTCATGGACGGAAGCTCCTACGAGCAGTACTTC.

This rearrangement joins TRBV5-1 to TRBJ2-1; TRBD2 agrees at 10 bases. Germline CDR1 reads SGHRS; CDR2 reads YFSETQ. V was pared by 4 bases and J by 3 bases, with 4 bases of the junction left unmatched. This CDR3 has 15 residues. The CDR3 nucleotides read TGCGCCAGCAGCGTCAGCGGGGGGGACTACAATGAGCAGTTCTTC. Translating gives CASSVSGGDYNEQFF. Filled out from reference TRBV5-1 and TRBJ2-1, the complete variable domain reads KAGVTQTPRYLIKTRGQQVTLSCSPISGHRSVSWYQQTPGQGLQFLFEYFSETQRNKGNFPGRFSGRQFSNSRSEMNVSTLELGDSALYLCASSVSGGDYNEQFFGPGTRLTVL.

This chain connects TRBV4-1 to TRBJ2-3; unclear D gene. CDR1 is MGHRA and CDR2 is YSYEKL in the germline V gene. CDR3 length: 13 amino acids. With 0 bases removed from V and 4 bases from J, the gap between germline ends came to 5 bases. The CDR3 loop reads CASSQDVSDTQYF. Here the CDR3 DNA reads TGCGCCAGCAGCCAAGACGTTTCAGATACGCAGTATTTT.

The rearrangement uses TRBV7-9 and TRBJ2-5; D not certain. V was pared by 4 bases and J by 0 bases, with 18 bases between. This CDR3 is built from 17 residues. The V gene's germline CDR1 is SEHNR and CDR2 FQNEAQ (reference sequence). CDR3 DNA sequence: TGTGCCAGCAGCTCGGCACCGGCCGGTGGGGACCAAGAGACCCAGTACTTC. Encoded protein: CASSSAPAGGDQETQYF.

This clone appeared once. The V gene is TRBV4-1, the J gene TRBJ1-2; D is perhaps TRBD1 (5 bases). The V end lost 0 bases, the J end lost 0 bases, and 8 bases lay between the germline ends. The CDR3 covers 15 residues. The V gene's germline CDR1 is MGHRA and CDR2 YSYEKL. The CDR3 nucleotides are TGCGCCAGCAGCCAAGAACAGGTCGCTAACTATGGCTACACCTTC. It codes for CASSQEQVANYGYTF.

The gene calls are TRBV4-3 and TRBJ1-1; D uncertain. The V end lost 0 bases, the J end lost 2 bases, and 7 bases lay between the germline ends. The germline CDR1 and CDR2 sequences are LGHNA and YSLEER. CDR3 length equals 14 residues. CDR3 nucleotides: TGCGCCAGCAGCCAAGATTACAGAAACACTGAAGCTTTCTTT. Its translation is CASSQDYRNTEAFF.

The chain couples TRBV29-1 to TRBJ1-2; possibly TRBD1 for D (6 bases). Looked up from germline, CDR1 is SQVTM and CDR2 is ANQGSEA. Trimming took off 3 bases at V and 3 bases at J, with 14 bases between the two ends. The CDR3 contains 14 residues. CDR3 sequence: CSVDRDGGHYGYTF. In DNA, the CDR3 is TGCAGCGTTGATAGAGACGGGGGGCACTATGGCTACACCTTC.

The gene calls are TRBV29-1 and TRBJ2-7; 7 nucleotides match TRBD1. This CDR3 is 17 amino acids long. The trim removed 7 bases at V and 0 bases at J, leaving 18 bases unmatched. Germline CDR1 SQVTM, CDR2 ANQGSEA. The CDR3 DNA follows: TGCAGCGCTGGAAGGGACAGAACCCGACGCCGCTCCTACGAGCAGTACTTC. Its translation is CSAGRDRTRRRSYEQYF.

The rearrangement uses TRBV19 and TRBJ2-5; D remains ambiguous. The ends were cut back, 6 bases at V and 1 base at J, with 9 bases in the middle. This CDR3 region has 13 residues. The V gene's germline CDR1 is LNHDA and CDR2 SQIVND (reference sequence). The CDR3 loop reads CASRYRSQETQYF. In nucleotides, the CDR3 is TGTGCCAGTAGGTACAGAAGCCAAGAGACCCAGTACTTC. Combining the CDR3 with reference TRBV19 and TRBJ2-5 gives the whole variable domain DGGITQSPKYLFRKEGQNVTLSCEQNLNHDAMYWYRQDPGQGLRLIYYSQIVNDFQKGDIAEGYSVSREKKESFPLTVTSAQKNPTAFYLCASRYRSQETQYFGPGTRLLVL.

The chain joins TRBV27 to TRBJ1-4; TRBD1 matches at 7 bases. Germline V gene lookup returns CDR1 MNHEY and CDR2 SMNVEV (reference sequence). V dropped 5 bases and J dropped 7; count of bases not matched to a gene: 7. The CDR3 is made up of 14 amino acids. CDR3 DNA: TGTGCCAGCAGTATTTCGACAGGGCCTGAAAAACTGTTTTTT. Protein: CASSISTGPEKLFF.

In its sample, this clone was seen a few times. The chain employs TRBV4-3 and TRBJ2-1, with 7 bases fitting TRBD2. V dropped 1 base and J dropped 3; count of bases not matched to a gene: 3. CDR3 size: 15 residues. Per the germline V gene, CDR1 is LGHNA and CDR2 is YSLEER. As DNA, the CDR3 is TGCGCCAGCAGCCAAGGGCTAGCGGACTACAATGAGCAGTTCTTC. Amino acids: CASSQGLADYNEQFF.

The chain couples TRBV4-1 to TRBJ1-2; TRBD1 matches at 8 bases. V shed 10 bases and J 0 bases; nucleotides not matched to a gene: 4. This CDR3 spans 13 amino acids. Per the germline V gene, CDR1 is MGHRA and CDR2 is YSYEKL. CDR3 residues: CATGQGANYGYTF. The DNA of the CDR3 is TGCGCCACCGGACAGGGAGCTAACTATGGCTACACCTTC.

This chain uses TRBV30 with TRBJ2-2, with unresolved D. Germline CDR1 is GTSNPN and CDR2 is SVGIG (reference sequence). With 1 base removed from V and 1 base from J, the gap between germline ends came to 4 bases. CDR3 length: 13 residues. This chain's CDR3 is CAWSGGNTGELFF. Here the CDR3 DNA reads TGTGCCTGGAGTGGCGGGAACACCGGGGAGCTGTTTTTT. The full variable domain, completed using reference TRBV30 and TRBJ2-2, is SQTIHQWPATLVQPVGSPLSLECTVEGTSNPNLYWYRQAAGRGLQLLFYSVGIGQISSEVPQNLSASRPQDRQFILSSKKLLLSDSGFYLCAWSGGNTGELFFGEGSRLTVL.

The rearrangement joins TRBV29-1 to TRBJ2-3, with 9 bases that match TRBD1. The length of the CDR3 is 13 residues. Unmatched junction bases numbered 5, after V lost 7 bases and J lost 3 bases. The germline V gene has CDR1 SQVTM and CDR2 ANQGSEA. The CDR3 coding sequence is TGCAGCGCCTGGACAGGGGCTACAGATACGCAGTATTTT. It encodes CSAWTGATDTQYF.

The chain employs TRBV29-1 and TRBJ2-2, with D uncertain. Trimming shortened V by 6 bases and J by 4 bases, and 12 bases separated the two germline ends. This CDR3 contains 13 residues. Germline lookup yields CDR1 SQVTM and CDR2 ANQGSEA. The CDR3 region has the DNA TGCAGCGTCACTCCTCAGAGCACCGGGGAGCTGTTTTTT. Its translation is CSVTPQSTGELFF.

The chain recombines TRBV5-4 with TRBJ2-7; weak D call: TRBD2 (6 bases). Germline values: CDR1 SGHNT, CDR2 YYREEE (reference sequence). The ends were cut back, 4 bases at V and 0 bases at J, with 17 bases in the middle. The CDR3 has 16 residues. In DNA, the CDR3 is TGTGCCAGCAGCCAAGATTCGACTAGTCCCTCCTACGAGCAGTACTTC. As protein: CASSQDSTSPSYEQYF.

V usage is TRBV28 and J usage is TRBJ2-7; maybe TRBD1 (5 bases). CDR3 length: 15 amino acids. The germline V gene has CDR1 MDHEN and CDR2 SYDVKM. V dropped 1 base and J dropped 3 bases, with 13 bases sitting between them. The CDR3 spells CASSLLRGGSYEQYF. The CDR3, as DNA: TGTGCCAGCAGTTTATTAAGGGGTGGTAGCTACGAGCAGTACTTC. Combining the CDR3 with reference TRBV28 and TRBJ2-7 gives the whole variable domain DVKVTQSSRYLVKRTGEKVFLECVQDMDHENMFWYRQDPGLGLRLIYFSYDVKMKEKGDIPEGYSVSREKKERFSLILESASTNQTSMYLCASSLLRGGSYEQYFGPGTRLTVT.

This clone occurred a few times. V and J are TRBV27 and TRBJ2-7; D gene uncertain. The germline gives CDR1 MNHEY, CDR2 SMNVEV (reference sequence). V gave up 8 bases and J gave up 0 bases, with 14 bases separating them. This CDR3 comprises 14 residues. Written as DNA, the CDR3 is TGTGCCAGCGGCCCCAGCGCGAGCTCCTACGAGCAGTACTTC. It specifies CASGPSASSYEQYF.

As for this clone: The sample has other DNA sequences that encode this CDR3 too. The chain carries TRBV29-1 and TRBJ2-3; D remains unclear. Trimming cost V 5 bases and J 4 bases, with 7 bases left between them. CDR1 is SQVTM, CDR2 ANQGSEA, per germline. The CDR3 extends over 11 amino acids. The CDR3 protein is CSVWFSDTQYF. The CDR3 region has the DNA TGCAGCGTTTGGTTCTCAGATACGCAGTATTTT.

The rearrangement uses TRBV2 and TRBJ2-7, with no clear D. Germline lookup yields CDR1 SNHLY and CDR2 FYNNEI. The CDR3 runs 14 residues. V dropped 6 bases and J dropped 3 bases, with 15 bases sitting between them. The CDR3 coding sequence is TGTGCCAGCAGCAGTGGTGGCAATTACTACGAGCAGTACTTC. Translation gives CASSSGGNYYEQYF. The whole variable domain, filled in from reference TRBV2 and TRBJ2-7, reads EPEVTQTPSHQVTQMGQEVILRCVPISNHLYFYWYRQILGQKVEFLVSFYNNEISEKSEIFDDQFSVERPDGSNFTLKIRSTKLEDSAMYFCASSSGGNYYEQYFGPGTRLTVT.

This clone appeared a few times. J is TRBJ2-2 and V is TRBV9, with 10 bases lining up with TRBD1. The CDR3 loop spans 15 amino acids. The V segment lost 2 bases and the J segment 5 bases; nucleotides outside the gene matches: 3. The germline V gene has CDR1 SGDLS and CDR2 YYNGEE. The CDR3 DNA reads TGTGCCAGCAGCGTCGGGACAGGGGCGACCGGGGAGCTGTTTTTT. It encodes CASSVGTGATGELFF. The whole variable domain, filled in from reference TRBV9 and TRBJ2-2, reads DSGVTQTPKHLITATGQRVTLRCSPRSGDLSVYWYQQSLDQGLQFLIQYYNGEERAKGNILERFSAQQFPDLHSELNLSSLELGDSALYFCASSVGTGATGELFFGEGSRLTVL.